The source of this T cell receptor (beta chain) is a study of T cell repertoires in cytomegalovirus infection. Trimming cost V 6 bases and J 3 bases; bases outside gene matches: 5. The CDR3 length is 13 residues. TCRdb independently ran MiXCR on the reads; one entry per CDR3 protein. The repertoire holds approximately 490,000 distinct CDR3 sequences, with around 11% as singletons. Many counts were recorded for this clonotype. The chain links TRBV12-3 or TRBV12-4 to TRBJ2-7; the match to TRBD1 covers 7 bases. Material for sequencing was PBMCs. This sequence was found in a human donor in good health (CMV status not recorded). Some clones in this sample may be carry-over from other donors' samples. Here the CDR3 reads CASRTTGIYEQYF. The CDR3, as DNA: TGTGCCAGCAGAACGACAGGGATCTACGAGCAGTACTTC.